This T cell receptor beta chain was recovered during a study of blood T cells in healthy people across ages. Sample-barcoded 5' priming and a J-beta primer mix drove a second PCR of about 6 to 12 cycles. Each cDNA molecule carried a tag from a template-switch adaptor that contained 12 random nucleotides. Samples each returned at least 2.5 million CDR3-containing paired-end reads. TCRdb passed the 5' RACE reads through MiXCR, listing each CDR3 protein once. The sample has 790,000 or so distinct CDR3 sequences, 46% seen once. Donation came from healthy Caucasian individuals in Russia who were aged roughly 6 to 95. V was clipped by 4 bases and J by 3 bases, with 10 bases between them. Germline V gene data show CDR1 as LNHDA and CDR2 as SQIVND (reference sequence). This CDR3 is 13 amino acids long.

The sequencing input was blood. The chain employs TRBV19 and TRBJ2-7, with no clear D. The sequence was obtained from an elderly man in good health. The CDR3 DNA reads as TGTGCCAGTAGTAAAGAGTATCACTACGAGCAGTACTTC. This encodes CASSKEYHYEQYF.